This is a list of T cell receptor beta chains from one sample in a study. Using its own MiXCR run on the 5' RACE reads, TCRdb lists one record per CDR3 protein. The table shows approximately 6,500 distinct CDR3 sequences, with around 42% occurring only once. The sequenced sample consisted of memory CD4+ T cells sorted from blood. Source of these receptors: a female donor with breast cancer. Both conserved end residues are part of each CDR3. The D gene is left open where the match is weak. Clone size is stated in some rows and not others, as once, few, many or a class when expanded.

j_call v_call d_call clone_size cdr3_aa cdr3_nt
TRBJ1-1 TRBV3-1 NA NA CASSPGQLTEAFF TGTGCCAGCAGCCCCGGACAGCTCACTGAAGCTTTCTTT
TRBJ2-2 TRBV20-1 NA once CSAREMTATGELFF TGCAGTGCTAGGGAGATGACTGCGACCGGGGAGCTGTTTTTT
TRBJ2-3 TRBV7-2 NA few CASSLAGPGDTQYF TGTGCCAGCAGCTTAGCGGGTCCGGGGGATACGCAGTATTTT
TRBJ1-5 TRBV2 NA NA CASSEIPPGRGQPQHF TGTGCCAGCAGTGAAATACCGCCGGGTCGCGGTCAGCCCCAGCATTTT
TRBJ2-3 TRBV10-3 NA NA CAISEDVPDTQYF TGTGCCATCAGTGAGGATGTACCAGATACGCAGTATTTT
TRBJ2-3 TRBV7-8 NA NA CASSRGRTTDTQYF TGTGCCAGCAGTCGGGGACGAACCACAGATACGCAGTATTTT
TRBJ1-2 TRBV18 TRBD1 NA CASSPAGTGGAYGYTF TGTGCCAGCTCACCAGCCGGGACAGGGGGCGCGTATGGCTACACCTTC
TRBJ2-7 TRBV20-1 NA few CSPRGRRGDSYEQYF TGCAGTCCCCGGGGAAGGAGAGGGGATTCCTACGAGCAGTACTTC
TRBJ2-1 TRBV7-9 NA NA CASGGGNHNEQFF TGTGCCTCTGGAGGGGGGAACCACAATGAGCAGTTCTTC
TRBJ1-4 TRBV6-5 NA once CASSLRGAATNEKLFF TGTGCCAGCAGTTTACGGGGGGCCGCAACTAATGAAAAACTGTTTTTT
TRBJ1-5 TRBV4-2 TRBD1 NA CASSQEVGTQGALWPQHF TGTGCCAGCAGCCAAGAGGTGGGGACACAGGGGGCGCTTTGGCCCCAGCATTTT
TRBJ1-1 TRBV5-1 TRBD1 NA CASSLKRQGDTEAFF TGCGCCAGCAGCTTGAAGAGACAGGGAGACACTGAAGCTTTCTTT
TRBJ1-6 TRBV7-3 NA medium-sized CASSLQGQNSPLHF TGTGCCAGCAGCTTACAGGGACAAAATTCACCCCTCCACTTT
TRBJ1-4 TRBV4-3 NA NA CASSQDFGSFNEELFF TGCGCCAGCAGCCAAGATTTTGGCTCCTTCAATGAAGAACTGTTTTTT
TRBJ2-7 TRBV7-2 TRBD2 NA CASSLGPSAGVNEQYF TGTGCCAGCAGCTTAGGCCCGTCTGCGGGAGTGAACGAGCAGTACTTC
TRBJ2-3 TRBV7-2 NA NA CASSFGFRGDTQYF TGTGCCAGCAGCTTTGGGTTTAGGGGGGATACGCAGTATTTT